A single sample is the source of the 26 T cell receptor beta chains below, sequenced in a study of cytomegalovirus exposure and HLA in healthy donors. Primers: 60 Vbeta forward and 13 Jbeta reverse. Clones were sequenced by immunoSEQ multiplex PCR, and TCRdb holds only the in-frame ones, with some missing. The table lists about 50,000 clones, around 73% of them singletons. Specimen: PBMCs. These receptors came from a woman between 40 and 50 years old in good health and CMV-seropositive.

V and J are TRBV6-5 and TRBJ2-1, with 10 bases aligning to TRBD2. Germline V gene data show CDR1 as MNHEY and CDR2 as SVGAGI. The V segment lost 5 bases and the J segment 7 bases; nucleotides outside the gene matches: 8. The CDR3 is 15 residues long. CDR3 coding DNA: TGTGCCAGCAGTCGTAGCGGGGGGTATGTTAATGAGCAGTTCTTC. It codes for CASSRSGGYVNEQFF.

The chain links TRBV29-1 to TRBJ1-2; D call uncertain. Trimming left V 0 bases short and J 1 base short, with 12 bases between. Germline lookup yields CDR1 SQVTM and CDR2 ANQGSEA. CDR3 size: 15 residues. The CDR3 here is CSVEDTPGSNYGYTF. CDR3 sequence (DNA): TGCAGCGTTGAAGACACCCCGGGGAGTAACTATGGCTACACCTTC.

The genes are TRBV9 and TRBJ2-1, with a weak D call TRBD2 (6 bases). Trimming shortened V by 0 bases and J by 9 bases, and 16 bases separated the two germline ends. The CDR3 loop spans 15 amino acids. Germline lookup yields CDR1 SGDLS and CDR2 YYNGEE. This CDR3 is CASSVAFRPGVEQFF. In DNA form, the CDR3 reads TGTGCCAGCAGCGTAGCTTTCCGACCGGGAGTTGAGCAGTTCTTC.

This chain joins TRBV5-1 and TRBJ2-3, with 8 bases lining up with TRBD2. This CDR3 has 17 residues. Per the germline V gene, CDR1 is SGHRS and CDR2 is YFSETQ. V was clipped by 4 bases and J by 0 bases; unmatched bases: 10. The CDR3 DNA reads TGCGCCAGCAGCCAGCCAGCGGGGGAAAAAAGCACAGATACGCAGTATTTT. Translated: CASSQPAGEKSTDTQYF.

The chain is built from TRBV5-1 and TRBJ2-1; 8 bases fit TRBD1. This CDR3 has 17 amino acids. Looked up from germline, CDR1 is SGHRS and CDR2 is YFSETQ. Germline trimming cut 0 bases from V and 1 base from J; bases unmatched to any gene: 6. The CDR3 sequence: CASSLGAGQGSYNEQFF. DNA for the CDR3: TGCGCCAGCAGCTTGGGGGCCGGACAGGGTTCCTACAATGAGCAGTTCTTC.

The V call is TRBV13, the J call TRBJ2-1; possibly TRBD2 for D (6 bases). V dropped 5 bases and J dropped 10 bases, with 24 bases sitting between them. Germline V CDR1 and CDR2: PRHDT, FYEKMQ (reference sequence). The CDR3 is 16 residues long. The CDR3 DNA is TGTGCCAGCAGCAAACCGACTAGGGACGTTAACCGGGAGCAGTTCTTC. Protein product: CASSKPTRDVNREQFF.

This chain uses TRBV7-2 with TRBJ2-1; no firm D call. The CDR3 totals 15 residues. V was clipped by 7 bases and J by 3 bases, with 16 bases between them. CDR1 is SGHTA and CDR2 is FQGNSA in the germline V gene. CDR3 in amino acids: CASTLRQPYYNEQFF. The CDR3 DNA follows: TGTGCCAGCACCCTGCGGCAGCCTTACTACAATGAGCAGTTCTTC.

This clone showed up just a few times. The rearrangement joins TRBV28 to TRBJ2-7, with D perhaps TRBD1 (8 bases). Looked up from germline, CDR1 is MDHEN and CDR2 is SYDVKM. This CDR3 region has 14 residues. V was pared by 8 bases and J by 4 bases, with 18 bases between. CDR3 coding DNA: TGTGCCAGCGGGGGGGACAGGCTGTTTTACGAGCAGTACTTC. Translating gives CASGGDRLFYEQYF. The variable domain in full, completed from reference TRBV28 and TRBJ2-7, reads DVKVTQSSRYLVKRTGEKVFLECVQDMDHENMFWYRQDPGLGLRLIYFSYDVKMKEKGDIPEGYSVSREKKERFSLILESASTNQTSMYLCASGGDRLFYEQYFGPGTRLTVT.

V and J are TRBV30 and TRBJ1-4, with D possibly TRBD1 on 5 matching bases. Germline V gives CDR1 GTSNPN, CDR2 SVGIG (reference sequence). CDR3 length: 17 amino acids. V was cut by 3 bases and J by 6 bases, with 23 bases left in between. The CDR3 nucleotides read TGTGCCTGGAGCCCGGGGCGCGCGGGAGTTGTTGATGAAAAACTGTTTTTT. It translates to CAWSPGRAGVVDEKLFF.

CDR3 coding DNA: TGTGCCAGCAGTTACGACAGGGGACCAGATACGCAGTATTTT. Residues: CASSYDRGPDTQYF. The J gene is TRBJ2-3, the V gene TRBV6-5; 8 nucleotides agree with TRBD1. Trimming cost V 2 bases and J 4 bases; bases outside gene matches: 2. Looked up from germline, CDR1 is MNHEY and CDR2 is SVGAGI. CDR3 length: 14 amino acids.

The chain joins TRBV6-1 to TRBJ2-1; 12 positions match TRBD2. Unmatched junction bases numbered 6, after V lost 7 bases and J lost 5 bases. This CDR3 has 15 residues. Per the germline V gene, CDR1 is MNHNS and CDR2 is SASEGT. CDR3 residues: CASTWTSGADNEQFF. The CDR3 DNA is TGTGCCAGCACCTGGACTAGCGGGGCAGACAATGAGCAGTTCTTC.

This chain joins TRBV6-6 and TRBJ1-5; TRBD1 agrees at 9 bases. This CDR3 comprises 15 residues. Germline assignment: CDR1 MNHNY and CDR2 SVGAGI (reference sequence). Losses at the gene ends were 6 bases for V and 3 bases for J; bases not matched to a gene: 6. The CDR3 DNA follows: TGTGCCAGCAGGGGGGACAGGGAGTCCAATCAGCCCCAGCATTTT. Encoded protein: CASRGDRESNQPQHF.

The V and J genes are TRBV5-1 and TRBJ2-7, with 12 nucleotides matching TRBD1. This CDR3 is built from 13 residues. Germline V gene sequence: CDR1 SGHRS, CDR2 YFSETQ. Trimming cost V 7 bases and J 3 bases; bases outside gene matches: 2. CDR3 sequence reads: CASGTGGGYEQYF. In DNA, the CDR3 is TGCGCCAGCGGGACAGGGGGCGGCTACGAGCAGTACTTC.

The rearrangement links TRBV6-1 to TRBJ2-7; D is unresolved. This CDR3 is built from 13 residues. In germline, CDR1 is MNHNS, CDR2 SASEGT. V was cut by 6 bases and J by 7 bases, with 16 bases left in between. The CDR3 DNA reads TGTGCCAGCAGAGACGGCGGTGTGAAGGAGCAGTACTTC. Amino acid sequence: CASRDGGVKEQYF.

V gene TRBV5-8 combines with J gene TRBJ2-3; TRBD2 matches at 12 bases. Germline lookup yields CDR1 SGHTS and CDR2 YDEGEE. The V gene end was trimmed by 4 bases and the J gene end by 3 bases; junction bases not matched to a gene: 12. The CDR3 has 18 amino acids. The CDR3 sequence is CASSGNLLAGGRTDTQYF. For the CDR3, the DNA is TGTGCCAGCAGCGGGAACCTGCTAGCGGGGGGGCGGACAGATACGCAGTATTTT.

The chain has TRBV4-1 and TRBJ1-5; the D is unclear. The CDR3 sequence is 14 residues long. V was cut by 1 base and J by 7 bases, with 11 bases left in between. The germline gives CDR1 MGHRA, CDR2 YSYEKL. CDR3 protein: CASSQVASGQPQHF. The DNA for the CDR3 is TGCGCCAGCAGCCAAGTCGCCTCGGGGCAGCCCCAGCATTTT.

The chain is built from TRBV2 and TRBJ2-2; TRBD1 matches at 9 bases. Germline CDR1 is SNHLY and CDR2 is FYNNEI. After removal of 9 bases from V and 4 bases from J, the junction contained 6 bases not matched to a gene. The CDR3 length is 14 residues. The CDR3 loop is CASARDRATGELFF. The CDR3 coding sequence is TGTGCCAGTGCGCGGGACAGGGCCACCGGGGAGCTGTTTTTT.

The genes are TRBV5-4 and TRBJ1-6; weak D call: TRBD1 (6 bases). CDR1 and CDR2 from the germline V gene are SGHNT and YYREEE (reference sequence). The V gene lost 4 bases and the J gene lost 5 bases, with 13 bases spanning the gap. This CDR3 region has 15 residues. The chain's CDR3 is CASSRDRIDNSPLHF. Here the CDR3 DNA reads TGTGCCAGCAGCAGAGACAGGATTGATAATTCACCCCTCCACTTT.

This clone was detected once. The J gene is TRBJ1-2, the V gene TRBV19; D might be TRBD1 (6 bases). CDR1 LNHDA and CDR2 SQIVND come from the germline V gene (reference sequence). CDR3 length: 13 residues. V lost 5 bases and J 5 bases, leaving 12 bases between the germline ends. CDR3 protein: CASSLQGWYGYTF. Written as DNA, the CDR3 is TGTGCCAGTAGTTTACAGGGCTGGTATGGCTACACCTTC.

In its sample, this clone was seen a few times. V gene TRBV21-1 combines with J gene TRBJ1-5. TRBV21-1 is a pseudogene. This CDR3 comprises 15 residues. This chain's CDR3 is CASSKREGSNQPQHF. In DNA form, the CDR3 reads TGTGCCAGCAGCAAGAGGGAGGGAAGCAATCAGCCCCAGCATTTT.

This clone was seen a handful of times. The CDR3 DNA reads TGTGCCAGCGGGGCAGGGGGATCAAACACTGAAGCTTTCTTT. Translation gives CASGAGGSNTEAFF. The chain combines TRBV6-1 with TRBJ1-1; TRBD1 matches 7 bases. The CDR3 is made up of 14 amino acids. J was trimmed by 2 bases and V by 8 bases; bases with no gene match: 8. CDR1 is MNHNS and CDR2 is SASEGT in the germline V gene.

The chain couples TRBV5-1 to TRBJ2-7, with 11 bases matching TRBD2. Germline CDR1 is SGHRS and CDR2 is YFSETQ. The CDR3 length is 16 residues. V was pared by 5 bases and J by 3 bases, with 10 bases of the junction left unmatched. In DNA, the CDR3 is TGCGCCAGCAGTTTCCTCCAGACTAGCGGGGACTACGAGCAGTACTTC. This encodes CASSFLQTSGDYEQYF.

The rearrangement links TRBV10-3 to TRBJ1-2; 10 bases are a match to TRBD1. The CDR3 is made up of 15 amino acids. J was trimmed by 7 bases and V by 3 bases; bases with no gene match: 8. From germline, CDR1 is ENHRY and CDR2 SYGVKD. CDR3 protein: CAISDRDRGQGGYTF. As DNA, the CDR3 is TGTGCCATCAGTGACCGGGACAGGGGCCAGGGTGGCTACACCTTC.

V is TRBV25-1 and J is TRBJ1-2; TRBD1 might be the D (5 bases). This CDR3 spans 13 amino acids. Per germline, CDR1 MGHDK and CDR2 SYGVNS. V lost 2 bases, J lost 7 bases, and 11 bases lay in between. CDR3 nucleotides: TGTGCCAGCAGTGAACGGGCGCAGGGTGGCTACACCTTC. It encodes CASSERAQGGYTF.

V gene TRBV7-9 combines with J gene TRBJ2-2; maybe TRBD1 (5 bases). With 8 bases removed from V and 0 bases from J, the gap between germline ends came to 10 bases. Germline V gene data show CDR1 as SEHNR and CDR2 as FQNEAQ (reference sequence). The CDR3 spans 14 residues. The CDR3 here is CASRWGTNTGELFF. In DNA, the CDR3 is TGTGCCAGCCGGTGGGGCACGAACACCGGGGAGCTGTTTTTT.

V gene TRBV18 combines with J gene TRBJ1-2, with TRBD1 identical over 7 bases. The ends lost 1 base at V and 0 bases at J; junction bases unmatched: 2. CDR3 size: 15 residues. Germline lookup yields CDR1 KGHSH and CDR2 LQKENI. For the CDR3, the DNA is TGTGCCAGCTCACCACGGACAGGAGCTAACTATGGCTACACCTTC. It yields the protein CASSPRTGANYGYTF.